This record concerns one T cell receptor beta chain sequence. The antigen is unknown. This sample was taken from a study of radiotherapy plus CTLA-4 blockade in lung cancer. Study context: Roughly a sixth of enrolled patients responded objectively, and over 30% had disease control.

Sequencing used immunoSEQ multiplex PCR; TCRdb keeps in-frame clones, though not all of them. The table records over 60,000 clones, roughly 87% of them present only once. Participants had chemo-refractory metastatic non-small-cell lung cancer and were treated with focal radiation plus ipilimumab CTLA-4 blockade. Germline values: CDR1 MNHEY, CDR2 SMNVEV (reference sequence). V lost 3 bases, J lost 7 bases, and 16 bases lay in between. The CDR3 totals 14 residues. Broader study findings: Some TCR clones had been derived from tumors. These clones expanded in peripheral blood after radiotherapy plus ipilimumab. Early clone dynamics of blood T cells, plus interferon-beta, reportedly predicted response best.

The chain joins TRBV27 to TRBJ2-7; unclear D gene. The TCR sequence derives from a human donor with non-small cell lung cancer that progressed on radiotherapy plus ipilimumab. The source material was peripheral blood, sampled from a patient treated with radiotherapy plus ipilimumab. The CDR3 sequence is CASSLVAAWGEQYV. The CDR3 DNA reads TGTGCCAGCAGTTTGGTGGCGGCATGGGGAGAGCAGTACGTC.